Below are 7 T cell receptor beta chains sequenced from a single sample in a study of blood T cell repertoires in COVID-19. Libraries were prepared by immunoSEQ multiplex PCR; TCRdb keeps only in-frame clonotypes and omits some of them. Of 250,000 or so clones in the sample, around nine tenths were seen once. Sequencing input: peripheral blood. The receptors originated from a man between 40 and 49 years old with active or convalescent COVID-19.

This chain joins TRBV6-5 and TRBJ2-7, with TRBD1 matching over 7 bases. Germline CDR1 MNHEY, CDR2 SVGAGI. This CDR3 has 15 amino acids. The J segment lost 3 bases and the V segment lost 2 bases, leaving 7 bases of the junction unmatched. The CDR3 nucleotides read TGTGCCAGCAGTTACAGGATAGACAGGGACTACGAGCAGTACTTC. Its translation: CASSYRIDRDYEQYF.

CDR3 amino acids: CASSELDWGLNGNTIYF. As DNA, the CDR3 is TGTGCCAGCAGTGAATTGGATTGGGGGCTGAATGGAAACACCATATATTTT. The rearrangement uses TRBV25-1 and TRBJ1-3, with D perhaps TRBD1 (6 bases). Per the germline V gene, CDR1 is MGHDK and CDR2 is SYGVNS. Trimming left V 1 base short and J 3 bases short, with 16 bases between. The CDR3 covers 17 residues.

The genes are TRBV7-9 and TRBJ2-5, with TRBD1 as a possible D gene (6 bases). The V gene's germline CDR1 is SEHNR and CDR2 FQNEAQ (reference sequence). The CDR3 is made up of 14 amino acids. V lost 4 bases and J lost 5, with 14 bases in between. The CDR3 bases are TGTGCCAGCAGCTCTGGCCTTGGGGGCGAGACCCAGTACTTC. It codes for CASSSGLGGETQYF.

The V call is TRBV6-1, the J call TRBJ2-7; 7 nucleotides align to TRBD1. Germline loops: CDR1 MNHNS, CDR2 SASEGT. With V trimmed by 0 bases and J by 5 bases, 13 bases remained unmatched. CDR3 size: 17 residues. CDR3 in amino acids: CASSEAPVAGGFNEQYF. CDR3 in DNA: TGTGCCAGCAGTGAAGCGCCGGTGGCAGGGGGTTTTAACGAGCAGTACTTC.

The V and J genes are TRBV3-1 (or the pseudogene TRBV3-2) and TRBJ1-5; 8 nucleotides agree with TRBD1. This CDR3 contains 13 residues. V shed 5 bases and J 9 bases; nucleotides not matched to a gene: 6. CDR1 is LGHDT, CDR2 YNNKEL, per germline (reference sequence). For the CDR3, the DNA is TGTGCCAGCAGCTCAACAGGGGGTGGGCCCCAGCATTTT. This translates into CASSSTGGGPQHF.

The chain carries TRBV2 and TRBJ1-2, with a tentative D call TRBD1 (5 bases). CDR3 size: 14 residues. Germline V lookup: CDR1 SNHLY, CDR2 FYNNEI. V was cut by 5 bases and J by 4 bases, with 14 bases left in between. CDR3 region: CASSPPTAGYGYTF. CDR3 bases: TGTGCCAGCAGTCCGCCGACAGCCGGCTATGGCTACACCTTC.

The V gene is TRBV6-5, the J gene TRBJ2-5, with TRBD2 as a possible D gene (6 bases). The V and J ends lost 7 bases and 2 bases respectively, with 17 bases between them. Germline CDR1 is MNHEY and CDR2 is SVGAGI. The CDR3 has 15 residues. The CDR3 is CASKKFGGLQETQYF. DNA for the CDR3: TGTGCCAGCAAAAAGTTCGGGGGACTTCAAGAGACCCAGTACTTC.